A selection of T cell receptor beta chains follows, all from one sample in a study of identical twins. Via MiXCR, TCRdb re-called the 5' RACE reads, giving one row per CDR3 protein. The sample yields hundreds of thousands of distinct CDR3 sequences, over 8.5% seen once. This sample was also put to use in a study of yellow fever vaccine responses in identical twins.

Sequenced material: PBMCs. The receptors here all came from a woman between 18 and 30 years old in good health. Each CDR3 is given with its conserved first and last residue. A D gene is named only where the DNA matches it firmly. Where a row states a size, it is once, few, many or the class of an expanded clone; other rows omit it.

-	once	TRBV5-6	TRBJ1-2	CASTPRGNYGYTF	TGTGCCAGCACCCCCCGGGGGAACTATGGCTACACCTTC
TRBD1	-	TRBV29-1	TRBJ1-1	CSVRQGGTEAFF	TGCAGCGTCCGCCAGGGGGGCACTGAAGCTTTCTTT
-	-	TRBV6-2/TRBV6-3	TRBJ2-1	CASRWDPSYNEQFF	TGTGCCAGTAGGTGGGACCCTTCCTACAATGAGCAGTTCTTC
-	few	TRBV6-1	TRBJ2-1	CASSARGDTEQFF	TGTGCCAGCAGTGCCCGGGGGGACACTGAGCAGTTCTTC
-	-	TRBV5-4	TRBJ2-7	CASSQDRLEQYF	TGTGCCAGCAGCCAAGACAGGTTGGAGCAGTACTTC
-	-	TRBV25-1	TRBJ2-2	CASSEWSNGDGELFF	TGTGCCAGCAGTGAATGGTCCAACGGGGACGGGGAGCTGTTTTTT
TRBD2	few	TRBV20-1	TRBJ2-2	CSISGGVDGELFF	TGCAGCATTAGCGGGGGGGTTGACGGGGAGCTGTTTTTT
-	few	TRBV27	TRBJ2-2	CASSLSAGNMNTGELFF	TGTGCCAGCAGTTTATCGGCGGGCAACATGAACACCGGGGAGCTGTTTTTT
-	-	TRBV24-1	TRBJ2-2	CATRLASTGELFF	TGTGCCACCAGATTAGCCAGCACCGGGGAGCTGTTTTTT
TRBD1	few	TRBV27	TRBJ2-1	CASSFLDRGLYEQFF	TGTGCCAGCAGTTTCCTGGACAGGGGGCTTTATGAGCAGTTCTTC
-	few	TRBV7-6	TRBJ2-7	CASSLAERAPYEQYF	TGTGCCAGCAGCTTAGCCGAGCGGGCCCCCTACGAGCAGTACTTC
-	few	TRBV9	TRBJ1-4	CASSNSRKGLGTNEKLFF	TGTGCCAGCAGCAACAGTAGGAAGGGGTTGGGAACTAATGAAAAACTGTTTTTT